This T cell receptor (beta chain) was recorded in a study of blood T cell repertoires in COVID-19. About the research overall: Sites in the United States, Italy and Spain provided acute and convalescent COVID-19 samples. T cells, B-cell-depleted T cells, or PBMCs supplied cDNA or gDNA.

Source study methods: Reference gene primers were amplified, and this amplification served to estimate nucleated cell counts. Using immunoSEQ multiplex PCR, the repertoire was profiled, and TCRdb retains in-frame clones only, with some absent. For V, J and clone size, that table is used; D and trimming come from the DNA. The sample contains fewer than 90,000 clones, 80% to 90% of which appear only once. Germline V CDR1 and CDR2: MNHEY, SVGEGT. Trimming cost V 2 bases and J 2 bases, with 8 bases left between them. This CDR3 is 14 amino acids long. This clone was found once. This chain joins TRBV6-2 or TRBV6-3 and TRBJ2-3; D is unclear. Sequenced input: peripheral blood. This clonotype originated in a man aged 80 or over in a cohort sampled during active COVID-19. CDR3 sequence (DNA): TGTGCCAGCAGTTACGAGAGAAACACAGATACGCAGTATTTT. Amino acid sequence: CASSYERNTDTQYF.